This T cell receptor beta chain was retrieved from a study of T cells in Graves' hyperthyroidism and ophthalmopathy. Study findings and constraints: Blood also carried most thyroid clonotypes expanded above 0.001.

J gave up 6 bases and V 3 bases, and 9 bases lay outside the gene matches. The CDR3 has 15 residues. Germline V lookup: CDR1 WSHSY, CDR2 SAAADI. In its sample, this clonotype was seen many times. What it binds is not known. Using RNA transcripts as the source, TCR beta CDR3 regions were amplified. Using the HTBI primer set, a first-round RT-PCR was run on the TCR CDR3. TCRdb re-called the multiplex PCR reads with MiXCR, one entry per CDR3 protein. The sample shows hundreds of thousands of distinct CDR3 sequences, 40% to 55% of them seen only once. This sequence was found in an adult man with Graves' disease, either hyperthyroidism or ophthalmopathy (not recorded which). This chain joins TRBV10-2 and TRBJ2-5; 8 nucleotides match TRBD2. Sequencing was carried out using peripheral blood or thyroid tissue (not recorded which). CDR3 sequence reads: CASSDARGGGQTQYF. CDR3 bases: TGCGCCAGCAGTGATGCCCGGGGGGGAGGGCAGACCCAGTACTTC.